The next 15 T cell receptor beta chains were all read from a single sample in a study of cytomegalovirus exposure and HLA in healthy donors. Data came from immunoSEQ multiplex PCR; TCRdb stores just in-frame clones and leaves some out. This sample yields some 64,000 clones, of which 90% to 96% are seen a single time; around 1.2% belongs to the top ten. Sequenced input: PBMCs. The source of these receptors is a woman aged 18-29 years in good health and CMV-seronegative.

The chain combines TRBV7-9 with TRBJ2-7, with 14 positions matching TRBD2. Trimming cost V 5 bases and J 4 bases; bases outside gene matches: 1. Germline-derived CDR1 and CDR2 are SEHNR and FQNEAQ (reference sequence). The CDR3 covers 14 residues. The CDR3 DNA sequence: TGTGCCAGCAGCCGGACTAGCGGGAGGTACGAGCAGTACTTC. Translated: CASSRTSGRYEQYF.

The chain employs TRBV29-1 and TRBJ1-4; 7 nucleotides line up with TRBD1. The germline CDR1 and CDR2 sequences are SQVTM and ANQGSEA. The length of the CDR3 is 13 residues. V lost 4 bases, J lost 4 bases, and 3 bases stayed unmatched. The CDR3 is CSVVRDSNEKLFF. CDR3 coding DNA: TGCAGCGTTGTTAGGGACAGTAATGAAAAACTGTTTTTT.

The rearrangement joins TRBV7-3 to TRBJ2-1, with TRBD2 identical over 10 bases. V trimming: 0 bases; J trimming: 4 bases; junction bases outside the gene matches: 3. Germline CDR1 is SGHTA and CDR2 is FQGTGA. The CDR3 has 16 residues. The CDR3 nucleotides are TGTGCCAGCAGCTTAACCGGGACTAGCGAGTACAATGAGCAGTTCTTC. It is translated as CASSLTGTSEYNEQFF.

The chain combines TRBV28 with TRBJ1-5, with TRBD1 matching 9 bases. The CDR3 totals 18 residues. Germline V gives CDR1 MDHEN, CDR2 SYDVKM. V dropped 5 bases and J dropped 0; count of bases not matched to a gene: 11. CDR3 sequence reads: CASSVGTGRGFSNQPQHF. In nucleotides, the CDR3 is TGTGCCAGCAGTGTAGGGACAGGGAGGGGTTTTAGCAATCAGCCCCAGCATTTT.

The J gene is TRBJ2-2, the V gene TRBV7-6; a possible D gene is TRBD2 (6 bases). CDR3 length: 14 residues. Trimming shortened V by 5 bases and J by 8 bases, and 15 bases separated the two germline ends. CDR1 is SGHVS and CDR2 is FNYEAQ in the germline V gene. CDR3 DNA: TGTGCCAGCAGCCCCAACCGGGACTCGGGGGAGCTGTTTTTT. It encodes CASSPNRDSGELFF.

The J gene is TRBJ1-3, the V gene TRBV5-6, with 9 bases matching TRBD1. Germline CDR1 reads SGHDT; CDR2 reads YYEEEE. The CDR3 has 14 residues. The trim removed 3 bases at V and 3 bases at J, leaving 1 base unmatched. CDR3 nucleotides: TGTGCCAGCAGCTGGGGACAGGGTGGAAACACCATATATTTT. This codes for CASSWGQGGNTIYF.

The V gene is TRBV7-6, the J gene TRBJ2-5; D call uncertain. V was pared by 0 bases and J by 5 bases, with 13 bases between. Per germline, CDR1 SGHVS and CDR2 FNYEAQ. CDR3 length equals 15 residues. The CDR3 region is CASSLAVVPGETQYF. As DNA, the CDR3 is TGTGCCAGCAGCTTAGCTGTGGTTCCCGGGGAGACCCAGTACTTC.

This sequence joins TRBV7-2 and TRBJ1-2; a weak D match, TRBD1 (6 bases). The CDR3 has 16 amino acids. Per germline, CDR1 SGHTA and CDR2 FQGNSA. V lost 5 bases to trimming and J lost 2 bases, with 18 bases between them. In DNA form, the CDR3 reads TGTGCCAGCAGCCCCCGGGGGCGGGGGGGGAACTATGGCTACACCTTC. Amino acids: CASSPRGRGGNYGYTF. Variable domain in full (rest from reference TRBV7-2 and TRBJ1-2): GAGVSQSPSNKVTEKGKDVELRCDPISGHTALYWYRQSLGQGLEFLIYFQGNSAPDKSGLPSDRFSAERTGGSVSTLTIQRTQQEDSAVYLCASSPRGRGGNYGYTFGSGTRLTVV.

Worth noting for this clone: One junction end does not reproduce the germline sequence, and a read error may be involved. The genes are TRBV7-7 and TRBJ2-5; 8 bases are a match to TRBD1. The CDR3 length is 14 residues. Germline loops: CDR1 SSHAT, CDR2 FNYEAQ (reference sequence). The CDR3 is CASSLGTGQETQYF. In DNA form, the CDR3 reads TGTGCTAGCAGCTTGGGGACAGGACAAGAGACCCAGTACTTC.

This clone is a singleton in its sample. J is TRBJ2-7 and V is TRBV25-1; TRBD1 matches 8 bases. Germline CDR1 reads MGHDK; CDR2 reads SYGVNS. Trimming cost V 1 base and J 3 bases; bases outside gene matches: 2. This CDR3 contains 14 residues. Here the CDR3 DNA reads TGTGCCAGCAGTGAATGGGACAGGCGCTACGAGCAGTACTTC. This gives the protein CASSEWDRRYEQYF.

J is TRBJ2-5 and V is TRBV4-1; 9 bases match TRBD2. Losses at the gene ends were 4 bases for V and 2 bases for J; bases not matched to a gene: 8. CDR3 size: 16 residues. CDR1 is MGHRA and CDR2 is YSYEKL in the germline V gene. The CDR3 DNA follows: TGCGCCAGCAGCCCATTGGCGGGAGGGTGGCAAGAGACCCAGTACTTC. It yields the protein CASSPLAGGWQETQYF.

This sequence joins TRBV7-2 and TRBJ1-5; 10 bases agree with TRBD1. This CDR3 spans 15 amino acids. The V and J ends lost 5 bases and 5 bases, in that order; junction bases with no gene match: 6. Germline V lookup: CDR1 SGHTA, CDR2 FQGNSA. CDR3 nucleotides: TGTGCCAGCAGCAAAGACAGGGGGCGCGATCAGCCCCAGCATTTT. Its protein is CASSKDRGRDQPQHF.

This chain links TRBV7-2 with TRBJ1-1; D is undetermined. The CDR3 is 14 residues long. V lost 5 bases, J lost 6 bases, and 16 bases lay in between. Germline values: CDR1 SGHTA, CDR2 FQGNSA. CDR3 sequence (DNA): TGTGCCAGCAGCCAAACTATCCGACGGGCTGAAGCTTTCTTT. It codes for CASSQTIRRAEAFF.

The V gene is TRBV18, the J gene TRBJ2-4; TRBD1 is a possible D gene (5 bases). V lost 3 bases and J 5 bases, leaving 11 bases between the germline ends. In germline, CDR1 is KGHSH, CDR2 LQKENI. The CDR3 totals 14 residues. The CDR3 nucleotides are TGTGCCAGCTCACCTGGGCAGGGCCAAAACATTCAGTACTTC. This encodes CASSPGQGQNIQYF.

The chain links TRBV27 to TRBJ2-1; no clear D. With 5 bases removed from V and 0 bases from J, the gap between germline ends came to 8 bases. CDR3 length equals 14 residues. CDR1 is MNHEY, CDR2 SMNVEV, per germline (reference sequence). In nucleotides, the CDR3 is TGTGCCAGCAGTGGCGGCCCCTCCTACAATGAGCAGTTCTTC. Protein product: CASSGGPSYNEQFF.